These 5 T cell receptor beta chains were sequenced from one sample in a study of identical twins. TCRdb analysed the 5' RACE reads with MiXCR anew, one entry per CDR3 protein. This sample has 690,000 or so distinct CDR3 sequences, with around 8.3% found just once. This same sample was also part of a study on yellow fever vaccine responses in identical twins.

Sample: PBMCs. Receptors originate from a woman aged 18-30 years in good health.

This clonotype was recorded many times. The V and J genes are TRBV14 and TRBJ1-1; D unresolved. Germline V gene data show CDR1 as SGHDN and CDR2 as FVKESK. This CDR3 has 12 residues. V was clipped by 1 base and J by 6 bases, with 6 bases between them. The CDR3 region has the DNA TGTGCCAGCAGCCAAGCTGTTCCTGAAGCTTTCTTT. It codes for CASSQAVPEAFF.

This clonotype was observed at least ten times. This rearrangement joins TRBV14 to TRBJ2-1; the D gene is possibly TRBD1 (6 bases). This CDR3 region has 16 residues. Germline values: CDR1 SGHDN, CDR2 FVKESK. V gave up 6 bases and J gave up 0 bases, with 15 bases separating them. CDR3 sequence: CASSYRERSSYNEQFF. The DNA of the CDR3 is TGTGCCAGCAGTTACAGGGAGAGGAGCTCCTACAATGAGCAGTTCTTC.

The chain couples TRBV7-2 to TRBJ2-1, with 7 bases matching TRBD2. J lost 15 bases, V lost 8 bases, and 19 bases had no gene match. The germline gives CDR1 SGHTA, CDR2 FQGNSA. This CDR3 is built from 14 residues. The CDR3 region is CASQEGREAPGLFF. CDR3 coding DNA: TGTGCCAGCCAGGAGGGGAGGGAGGCCCCTGGGTTGTTCTTC.

The chain combines TRBV7-9 with TRBJ2-3; unclear D gene. Looked up from germline, CDR1 is SEHNR and CDR2 is FQNEAQ (reference sequence). Trimming took 10 bases from V and 0 from J, leaving 20 bases between them. The CDR3 is 16 residues long. CDR3 sequence (DNA): TGTGCCACCCACTCCACGCGACTCTCTAGCACAGATACGCAGTATTTT. Amino acids: CATHSTRLSSTDTQYF.

There are a few counts of this clonotype. V gene TRBV20-1 combines with J gene TRBJ2-3; 8 bases are shared with TRBD2. The CDR3 extends over 18 amino acids. After removal of 0 bases from V and 0 bases from J, the junction contained 11 bases not matched to a gene. The germline CDR1 and CDR2 sequences are DFQATT and SNEGSKA (reference sequence). The CDR3 loop reads CSARDLAGGSLSTDTQYF. DNA for the CDR3: TGCAGTGCTAGAGATCTCGCGGGAGGCAGCCTTAGCACAGATACGCAGTATTTT.